These T cell receptor beta chains were read from a single sample in a study of blood T cells in healthy people across ages. TCRdb itself ran the 5' RACE reads through MiXCR, one entry per CDR3 protein. The sample holds roughly 1,000,000 distinct CDR3 sequences, 25% seen once. These data were likewise used in another study, on T cells of mothers and their children.

Sequencing was performed on blood. The receptors here all came from a girl under 10 years old in good health. Both conserved end residues are part of each CDR3. Fields, in order: clone size, D gene, V gene, J gene, CDR3 DNA, CDR3 protein. The D gene is left open where the match is weak. Only part of the rows carry a size: once, few, many, or a class if the clone is expanded.

abundance: NA; d_gene: NA; v_gene: TRBV7-9; j_gene: TRBJ2-6; CDR3nt: TGTGCCAGCAGCCCCAATGGGGGAGTCGGGGCCAACGTCCTGACTTTC; CDR3aa: CASSPNGGVGANVLTF
abundance: NA; d_gene: NA; v_gene: TRBV5-6; j_gene: TRBJ2-4; CDR3nt: TGTGCCAGCAGCTCCGGGGCTATGCAACTGTACTTC; CDR3aa: CASSSGAMQLYF
abundance: few; d_gene: NA; v_gene: TRBV7-9; j_gene: TRBJ2-6; CDR3nt: TGTGCCAGCAGCTTAGACCCTGGGGCCAACGTCCTGACTTTC; CDR3aa: CASSLDPGANVLTF
abundance: few; d_gene: NA; v_gene: TRBV9; j_gene: TRBJ2-1; CDR3nt: TGTGCCAGCAGCGTAGTACCGGGGGCGGAAAATGAGCAGTTCTTC; CDR3aa: CASSVVPGAENEQFF
abundance: many; d_gene: NA; v_gene: TRBV20-1; j_gene: TRBJ2-7; CDR3nt: TGCAGTGCTAGAGTTGCAGGATCCTCCTACGAGCAGTACTTC; CDR3aa: CSARVAGSSYEQYF
abundance: few; d_gene: NA; v_gene: TRBV27; j_gene: TRBJ1-2; CDR3nt: TGTGCCAGCAGTTTGACCGGGAGCCACTATGGCTACACCTTC; CDR3aa: CASSLTGSHYGYTF
abundance: NA; d_gene: NA; v_gene: TRBV4-3; j_gene: TRBJ2-1; CDR3nt: TGCGCCAGCAGCCAAGATCGAGGTCAGTCCTACAATGAGCAGTTCTTC; CDR3aa: CASSQDRGQSYNEQFF
abundance: NA; d_gene: TRBD1; v_gene: TRBV11-2; j_gene: TRBJ2-2; CDR3nt: TGTGCCAGCAGTTCGGGACAGGGGTATGACGGGGAGCTGTTTTTT; CDR3aa: CASSSGQGYDGELFF
abundance: NA; d_gene: NA; v_gene: TRBV9; j_gene: TRBJ2-3; CDR3nt: TGTGCCAGCAGCGTAGGGTTAGCGCCGGTCACAGATACGCAGTATTTT; CDR3aa: CASSVGLAPVTDTQYF
abundance: NA; d_gene: TRBD1; v_gene: TRBV6-1; j_gene: TRBJ1-1; CDR3nt: TGTGCCATACGTCCAGGACAGGGGGCTGAAGCTTTCTTT; CDR3aa: CAIRPGQGAEAFF
abundance: NA; d_gene: TRBD2; v_gene: TRBV28; j_gene: TRBJ2-7; CDR3nt: TGTGCCAGCAGTTTGAATCTAGCGGGAGGGCCGGGCGAGCAGTACTTC; CDR3aa: CASSLNLAGGPGEQYF
abundance: NA; d_gene: NA; v_gene: TRBV4-3; j_gene: TRBJ2-1; CDR3nt: TGCGCCAGCAGCCAGGATCGGAAAGCGATGGATGAGCAGTTCTTC; CDR3aa: CASSQDRKAMDEQFF
abundance: NA; d_gene: TRBD2; v_gene: TRBV25-1; j_gene: TRBJ2-3; CDR3nt: TGTGCCAGCAGTGATCCTAGCGGGAAGATGGATACGCAGTATTTT; CDR3aa: CASSDPSGKMDTQYF
abundance: NA; d_gene: NA; v_gene: TRBV7-2; j_gene: TRBJ2-1; CDR3nt: TGTGCCAGCAGACAAACCGGGACTCAAGATGAGCAGTTCTTC; CDR3aa: CASRQTGTQDEQFF
abundance: NA; d_gene: NA; v_gene: TRBV7-9; j_gene: TRBJ2-5; CDR3nt: TGTGCCAGCAGTCTAAATTCCCTTCAAGAGACCCAGTACTTC; CDR3aa: CASSLNSLQETQYF
abundance: few; d_gene: NA; v_gene: TRBV29-1; j_gene: TRBJ1-2; CDR3nt: TGCAGCGTTGAAGACCAGGACACCGATGGCTACACCTTC; CDR3aa: CSVEDQDTDGYTF
abundance: NA; d_gene: TRBD1; v_gene: TRBV12-3/TRBV12-4; j_gene: TRBJ2-1; CDR3nt: TGTGCCAGCAGTTTATGGTCCGGTAGGGGACAGGGGGCTCAGTTCTTC; CDR3aa: CASSLWSGRGQGAQFF
abundance: NA; d_gene: NA; v_gene: TRBV11-2; j_gene: TRBJ2-1; CDR3nt: TGTGCCAGCAGAATCTCCTACAATGAGCAGTTCTTC; CDR3aa: CASRISYNEQFF
abundance: few; d_gene: TRBD1; v_gene: TRBV6-1; j_gene: TRBJ2-7; CDR3nt: TGTGCCAGCAGTGCGGACAGGGTCTCCTACGAGCAGTACTTC; CDR3aa: CASSADRVSYEQYF
abundance: NA; d_gene: NA; v_gene: TRBV29-1; j_gene: TRBJ2-5; CDR3nt: TGCAGCGTCACCTTTTTCGGGACTTGGGAGACCCAGTACTTC; CDR3aa: CSVTFFGTWETQYF
abundance: NA; d_gene: NA; v_gene: TRBV15; j_gene: TRBJ1-2; CDR3nt: TGTACCACCAGCGGGGGAAACTATGGCTACACCTTC; CDR3aa: CTTSGGNYGYTF
abundance: NA; d_gene: TRBD1; v_gene: TRBV9; j_gene: TRBJ2-7; CDR3nt: TGTGCCAGCAGCCGGGACAGATTAAGCTCCTACGAGCAGTACTTC; CDR3aa: CASSRDRLSSYEQYF
abundance: NA; d_gene: NA; v_gene: TRBV6-4; j_gene: TRBJ2-7; CDR3nt: TGTGCCAGCAGTGACATAGGGACATTGGGCTTCTACGAGCAGTACTTC; CDR3aa: CASSDIGTLGFYEQYF
abundance: NA; d_gene: NA; v_gene: TRBV20-1; j_gene: TRBJ2-1; CDR3nt: TGCAGTACTAGAGATCCCGGACAGATCAATGAGCAGTTCTTC; CDR3aa: CSTRDPGQINEQFF
abundance: few; d_gene: TRBD1; v_gene: TRBV2; j_gene: TRBJ1-2; CDR3nt: TGTGCCAGCAGATGGGACAGGGGCGGCTACACCTTC; CDR3aa: CASRWDRGGYTF
abundance: once; d_gene: NA; v_gene: TRBV24-1; j_gene: TRBJ2-3; CDR3nt: TGTGCCACCAGTGGAACTGGGGATACGCAGTATTTT; CDR3aa: CATSGTGDTQYF
abundance: many; d_gene: NA; v_gene: TRBV6-2/TRBV6-3; j_gene: TRBJ2-7; CDR3nt: TGTGCCAGCTCAGACGGTCCCTACGAGCAGTACTTC; CDR3aa: CASSDGPYEQYF
abundance: NA; d_gene: TRBD1; v_gene: TRBV5-5; j_gene: TRBJ2-5; CDR3nt: TGTGCCAGCAGCTCTACGCCGGGACAGGGGAGACTAACCCAGTACTTC; CDR3aa: CASSSTPGQGRLTQYF
abundance: few; d_gene: TRBD1; v_gene: TRBV20-1; j_gene: TRBJ1-2; CDR3nt: TGCAGTGCTAGCCCGGGGACAGGGGGCTATGGCTACACCTTC; CDR3aa: CSASPGTGGYGYTF
abundance: few; d_gene: NA; v_gene: TRBV6-1; j_gene: TRBJ2-3; CDR3nt: TGTGCCAGCAGCGAGGACGACTCTAGCACAGATACGCAGTATTTT; CDR3aa: CASSEDDSSTDTQYF
abundance: few; d_gene: NA; v_gene: TRBV20-1; j_gene: TRBJ1-2; CDR3nt: TGCAGTGCTAGAGGGGGAAGCTATGGCTACACCTTC; CDR3aa: CSARGGSYGYTF
abundance: NA; d_gene: NA; v_gene: TRBV29-1; j_gene: TRBJ2-3; CDR3nt: TGCAGCGTTGACGGCTCCTTTACAGATACGCAGTATTTT; CDR3aa: CSVDGSFTDTQYF
abundance: NA; d_gene: NA; v_gene: TRBV12-3/TRBV12-4; j_gene: TRBJ2-2; CDR3nt: TGTGCCAGCAGAAGAACCGGATTGAACGGGGAGCTGTTTTTT; CDR3aa: CASRRTGLNGELFF
abundance: few; d_gene: NA; v_gene: TRBV7-2; j_gene: TRBJ2-7; CDR3nt: TGTGCCAGCAGCTTAGGTCCTAGAGCCTACGAGCAGTACTTC; CDR3aa: CASSLGPRAYEQYF
abundance: NA; d_gene: NA; v_gene: TRBV10-2; j_gene: TRBJ2-1; CDR3nt: TGCGCCAGCAGTGGTAGGCAGGGCCCTTACAATGAGCAGTTCTTC; CDR3aa: CASSGRQGPYNEQFF
abundance: NA; d_gene: NA; v_gene: TRBV4-1; j_gene: TRBJ2-5; CDR3nt: TGCGCCAGCAGCCAAGAAACGGGGTCTAGGGGGACCCAGTACTTC; CDR3aa: CASSQETGSRGTQYF
abundance: NA; d_gene: NA; v_gene: TRBV5-1; j_gene: TRBJ1-1; CDR3nt: TGCGCCAGCAGCTTGGACCAGGGTATAAGAGCTGAAGCTTTCTTT; CDR3aa: CASSLDQGIRAEAFF
abundance: NA; d_gene: NA; v_gene: TRBV10-3; j_gene: TRBJ2-5; CDR3nt: TGTGCCATCAGTGAGTCCGTCTCCCAAGAGACCCAGTACTTC; CDR3aa: CAISESVSQETQYF
abundance: NA; d_gene: NA; v_gene: TRBV7-2; j_gene: TRBJ2-1; CDR3nt: TGTGCCAGCAGCTTAGACCCAGTTGATGAGCAGTTCTTC; CDR3aa: CASSLDPVDEQFF
abundance: NA; d_gene: NA; v_gene: TRBV5-1; j_gene: TRBJ2-5; CDR3nt: TGCGTCAGCAGCTTGGTGGGGGAGTATGGCCAAGAGACCCAGTACTTC; CDR3aa: CVSSLVGEYGQETQYF
abundance: NA; d_gene: TRBD2; v_gene: TRBV2; j_gene: TRBJ2-7; CDR3nt: TGTGCCAGCAGTTGGACCGGGACTAGCGGCTACGAGCAGTACTTC; CDR3aa: CASSWTGTSGYEQYF
abundance: NA; d_gene: TRBD2; v_gene: TRBV20-1; j_gene: TRBJ2-1; CDR3nt: TGCAGTGCCGACGACGAGGGGACTAGCGGATTTAATGAGCAGTTCTTC; CDR3aa: CSADDEGTSGFNEQFF
abundance: once; d_gene: NA; v_gene: TRBV21-1; j_gene: TRBJ2-5; CDR3nt: TGTGCCAGCAGCAAAAAAGAGGAAAGCGTTGAGACCCAGTACTTC; CDR3aa: CASSKKEESVETQYF
abundance: few; d_gene: TRBD1; v_gene: TRBV7-2; j_gene: TRBJ1-2; CDR3nt: TGTGCCAGCAGCCCCGGGACAGGGAGCGGCTACACCTTC; CDR3aa: CASSPGTGSGYTF
abundance: NA; d_gene: TRBD1; v_gene: TRBV6-1; j_gene: TRBJ2-5; CDR3nt: TGTGCCAGCAGTGGCTCGGGACAGTCCCAAGAGACCCAGTACTTC; CDR3aa: CASSGSGQSQETQYF
abundance: many; d_gene: NA; v_gene: TRBV20-1; j_gene: TRBJ2-7; CDR3nt: TGCAGTGCTAGCTGGCTAAGCGGCCCCTCCTACGAGCAGTACTTC; CDR3aa: CSASWLSGPSYEQYF
abundance: NA; d_gene: TRBD1; v_gene: TRBV5-4; j_gene: TRBJ1-2; CDR3nt: TGTGCCAGCAGCTGGCCCAGGGGGGATGGCTACACCTTC; CDR3aa: CASSWPRGDGYTF
abundance: NA; d_gene: TRBD1; v_gene: TRBV28; j_gene: TRBJ2-7; CDR3nt: TGTGCCAGCAGTTCTCCGGGACAGGCCTACGAGCAGTACTTC; CDR3aa: CASSSPGQAYEQYF
abundance: NA; d_gene: NA; v_gene: TRBV6-1; j_gene: TRBJ2-3; CDR3nt: TGTGCCAGCTGGCCCACAAGCACAGATACGCAGTATTTT; CDR3aa: CASWPTSTDTQYF
abundance: few; d_gene: TRBD2; v_gene: TRBV5-1; j_gene: TRBJ2-3; CDR3nt: TGCGCCAGCAGCTTGGCACTAGCGGCTAGCACAGATACGCAGTATTTT; CDR3aa: CASSLALAASTDTQYF
abundance: NA; d_gene: TRBD2; v_gene: TRBV15; j_gene: TRBJ2-3; CDR3nt: TGTGCCACCAGTTCCGGACTAGCGGCGAGCACAGATACGCAGTATTTT; CDR3aa: CATSSGLAASTDTQYF
abundance: many; d_gene: TRBD2; v_gene: TRBV6-5; j_gene: TRBJ2-5; CDR3nt: TGTGCCAGCAGTTACGGGCTCGGGACTAGCGGGGTAGAGACCCAGTACTTC; CDR3aa: CASSYGLGTSGVETQYF
abundance: NA; d_gene: NA; v_gene: TRBV28; j_gene: TRBJ2-2; CDR3nt: TGTGCCAGCAGTTCGTTGGGTAGGAGCGGGGAGCTGTTTTTT; CDR3aa: CASSSLGRSGELFF